This record looks at one T cell receptor beta chain sequence and its context. Its cognate antigen is unknown. The CDR3 spans 15 residues. Losses at the gene ends were 1 base for V and 3 bases for J; bases not matched to a gene: 2. This sample was included in a study of T-cell memory formation after mild COVID-19. For the study at large: TCR clusters mostly belonged to single donors. Overall study findings and caveats: Certain responding clones were present in pre-infection memory, suggesting participation of cross-reactive memory.

TCRdb re-called the 5' RACE reads through MiXCR, storing one row per CDR3 protein. Counted here are 200,000 to 300,000 distinct CDR3 sequences, 15% to 17% occurring once; the ten biggest clones make up 2% to 2.5%. The sequenced material came from PBMCs or a T cell subset sorted from them (not recorded which). J is TRBJ2-7 and V is TRBV12-3 or TRBV12-4, with 11 positions matching TRBD1. The receptor comes from an adult woman who had mild COVID-19 (a few samples of this study predate the infection). Cell type and time point are not known. CDR3 in amino acids: CASSLGTGGLYEQYF. CDR3 DNA: TGTGCCAGCAGTTTAGGGACAGGGGGCCTCTACGAGCAGTACTTC.